One sample yielded the 21 T cell receptor beta chains listed below, sequenced in a study of PD-1 blockade in classical Hodgkin lymphoma. This sample's time point: cycle 4 day 1 (C4D1), after more than five weeks of nivolumab. No patient escaped relapse after autologous stem cell transplantation, and brentuximab vedotin exposure varied. Purification of CD4+ T cells from thawed PBMCs was achieved by magnetic negative selection. This table comes from immunoSEQ multiplex PCR, and its TCRdb copy is limited to in-frame clones, with some not included. The sample has approximately 20,000 clones; around four fifths are singletons. The sample consisted of CD4+ T cells from blood, taken before the fourth cycle of nivolumab. The receptors here all came from a human donor with classical Hodgkin lymphoma.

This chain's CDR3 is CAWSPKIAGGRFSYNEQFF. The CDR3 nucleotides read TGTGCCTGGAGTCCTAAAATAGCGGGAGGGCGTTTCTCCTACAATGAGCAGTTCTTC. The V and J genes are TRBV30 and TRBJ2-1, with 11 nucleotides matching TRBD2. The CDR3 is 19 residues long. Germline loops: CDR1 GTSNPN, CDR2 SVGIG (reference sequence). Unmatched junction bases numbered 12, after V lost 2 bases and J lost 0 bases.

This chain uses TRBV7-9 with TRBJ2-3; D gene unclear. The ends were cut back, 8 bases at V and 2 bases at J, with 17 bases in the middle. The germline V gene encodes CDR1 SEHNR and CDR2 FQNEAQ (reference sequence). This CDR3 region has 15 residues. The CDR3 loop reads CASQLSFSVTDTQYF. CDR3 bases: TGTGCCAGCCAGCTTTCATTCAGCGTCACAGATACGCAGTATTTT.

The J gene is TRBJ2-1, the V gene TRBV2; D is tentatively TRBD1 or TRBD2 (6 bases each). The germline V gene encodes CDR1 SNHLY and CDR2 FYNNEI. CDR3 length equals 15 residues. Trimming stripped 4 bases from V and 7 bases from J, with 17 bases between. Here the CDR3 reads CASSATRGVGNEQFF. Written as DNA, the CDR3 is TGTGCCAGCAGTGCTACAAGGGGGGTGGGTAATGAGCAGTTCTTC. The entire variable domain, with the rest obtained from reference TRBV2 and TRBJ2-1, is as follows: EPEVTQTPSHQVTQMGQEVILRCVPISNHLYFYWYRQILGQKVEFLVSFYNNEISEKSEIFDDQFSVERPDGSNFTLKIRSTKLEDSAMYFCASSATRGVGNEQFFGPGTRLTVL.

The chain couples TRBV28 to TRBJ1-5; maybe TRBD1 (6 bases). This CDR3 comprises 16 residues. The V and J ends lost 4 bases and 2 bases respectively, with 15 bases between them. Germline V gene sequence: CDR1 MDHEN, CDR2 SYDVKM. This CDR3 reads CASSSQGSGGNQPQHF. DNA for the CDR3: TGTGCCAGCAGTTCACAGGGATCGGGGGGCAATCAGCCCCAGCATTTT.

CDR3 in amino acids: CASSLVGGRDTQYF. CDR3 nucleotides: TGCGCCAGCAGCTTGGTGGGGGGCAGGGATACGCAGTATTTT. The rearrangement uses TRBV5-1 and TRBJ2-3, with D perhaps matching TRBD1 or TRBD2 (6 bases each). Per germline, CDR1 SGHRS and CDR2 YFSETQ. V was pared by 0 bases and J by 6 bases, with 11 bases between. The CDR3 is 14 amino acids. Using reference TRBV5-1 and TRBJ2-3 for the parts outside the CDR3, the full variable domain is KAGVTQTPRYLIKTRGQQVTLSCSPISGHRSVSWYQQTPGQGLQFLFEYFSETQRNKGNFPGRFSGRQFSNSRSEMNVSTLELGDSALYLCASSLVGGRDTQYFGPGTRLTVL.

This clone was observed once. The chain combines TRBV5-1 with TRBJ1-2, with 7 bases identical to TRBD1. The germline V gene encodes CDR1 SGHRS and CDR2 YFSETQ. The CDR3 is made up of 13 amino acids. After removal of 5 bases from V and 8 bases from J, the junction contained 9 bases not matched to a gene. DNA of the CDR3: TGCGCCAGCAGGTTGACAGGGCTGGGAGGCTACACCTTC. Its protein is CASRLTGLGGYTF. Drawing the rest from reference TRBV5-1 and TRBJ1-2, the complete variable domain is KAGVTQTPRYLIKTRGQQVTLSCSPISGHRSVSWYQQTPGQGLQFLFEYFSETQRNKGNFPGRFSGRQFSNSRSEMNVSTLELGDSALYLCASRLTGLGGYTFGSGTRLTVV.

The chain carries TRBV6-1 and TRBJ1-5, with TRBD1 matching over 9 bases. Germline V gene sequence: CDR1 MNHNS, CDR2 SASEGT. J was trimmed by 6 bases and V by 8 bases; bases with no gene match: 11. The CDR3 has 15 residues. CDR3 residues: CASEFGTGTGQPQHF. Here the CDR3 DNA reads TGTGCCAGCGAATTCGGGACAGGGACTGGTCAGCCCCAGCATTTT.

The CDR3 region is CASSYSRQILNTEAFF. The CDR3 nucleotides are TGTGCCAGCAGTTACTCGAGACAGATCTTGAACACTGAAGCTTTCTTT. The chain couples TRBV6-5 to TRBJ1-1, with D possibly matching TRBD1 (5 bases). The CDR3 spans 16 residues. Germline values: CDR1 MNHEY, CDR2 SVGAGI. Trimming pared 0 bases from V and 0 bases from J, leaving 11 bases between.

The chain joins TRBV5-8 to TRBJ2-4, with TRBD2 identical over 8 bases. Germline CDR1 SGHTS, CDR2 YDEGEE. Trimming removed 6 bases from V and 6 bases from J; junction bases left unmatched: 5. There are 13 residues in the CDR3. DNA of the CDR3: TGTGCCAGCAAATCAGCGGGAGCAAACATTCAGTACTTC. Translation: CASKSAGANIQYF.

The chain is built from TRBV5-1 and TRBJ2-5; TRBD2 matches at 7 bases. This CDR3 is 17 amino acids long. Unmatched junction bases numbered 13, after V lost 3 bases and J lost 2 bases. The germline CDR1 and CDR2 sequences are SGHRS and YFSETQ. The CDR3 loop reads CASSSGRRTAEQETQYF. CDR3 DNA: TGCGCCAGCAGCTCCGGGAGGCGGACGGCGGAACAAGAGACCCAGTACTTC.

The rearrangement joins TRBV19 to TRBJ1-1; TRBD1 might be the D (5 bases). Germline V gives CDR1 LNHDA, CDR2 SQIVND (reference sequence). V was clipped by 10 bases and J by 0 bases, with 12 bases between them. The CDR3 is 13 amino acids. CDR3 loop: CATGTAMNTEAFF. For the CDR3, the DNA is TGTGCCACGGGGACGGCGATGAACACTGAAGCTTTCTTT.

The chain uses TRBV19 and TRBJ2-1, with TRBD2 matching over 7 bases. With 8 bases clipped from V and 8 bases from J, the junction kept 12 bases outside the gene matches. The CDR3 is 14 amino acids. Germline CDR1 is LNHDA and CDR2 is SQIVND (reference sequence). CDR3 sequence: CASAKAGGRYEQFF. CDR3 sequence (DNA): TGTGCCAGTGCTAAAGCTGGCGGGAGATATGAGCAGTTCTTC. The whole variable domain, remainder taken from reference TRBV19 and TRBJ2-1, is DGGITQSPKYLFRKEGQNVTLSCEQNLNHDAMYWYRQDPGQGLRLIYYSQIVNDFQKGDIAEGYSVSREKKESFPLTVTSAQKNPTAFYLCASAKAGGRYEQFFGPGTRLTVL.

The chain employs TRBV6-1 and TRBJ1-4, with a tentative D call TRBD1 (6 bases). The CDR3 is 15 amino acids. Germline loops: CDR1 MNHNS, CDR2 SASEGT. The germline V and J ends were trimmed by 6 bases and 0 bases, with 11 bases remaining between them. CDR3 loop: CASSKQGPTNEKLFF. CDR3 DNA sequence: TGTGCCAGCAGCAAACAGGGACCAACTAATGAAAAACTGTTTTTT.

J is TRBJ1-5 and V is TRBV10-3, with unresolved D. The CDR3 is made up of 14 amino acids. Germline V gene data show CDR1 as ENHRY and CDR2 as SYGVKD. Trimming stripped 2 bases from V and 1 base from J, with 6 bases between. CDR3 in DNA: TGTGCCATCAGTGAGGGGCAGAGCAATCAGCCCCAGCATTTT. Encoded protein: CAISEGQSNQPQHF.

V and J are TRBV19 and TRBJ1-2; perhaps TRBD1 as D (5 bases). The germline gives CDR1 LNHDA, CDR2 SQIVND (reference sequence). V was clipped by 5 bases and J by 8 bases, with 12 bases between them. The CDR3 is 12 residues long. The CDR3 DNA sequence: TGTGCCAGTAGTCCCCAGGGTGGAGGCTACACCTTC. This gives the protein CASSPQGGGYTF.

The chain employs TRBV11-3 and TRBJ2-1, with D possibly TRBD2 on 6 matching bases. The V end was cut by 5 bases, the J end by 6 bases, with 17 bases between. There are 15 residues in the CDR3. Germline lookup yields CDR1 SGHNT and CDR2 YENEEA. The CDR3 loop reads CASSPRTGDSNEQFF. For the CDR3, the DNA is TGTGCCAGCAGCCCCCGGACGGGAGATTCCAATGAGCAGTTCTTC. The full variable domain, rest sourced from reference TRBV11-3 and TRBJ2-1, is EAGVVQSPRYKIIEKKQPVAFWCNPISGHNTLYWYLQNLGQGPELLIRYENEEAVDDSQLPKDRFSAERLKGVDSTLKIQPAELGDSAVYLCASSPRTGDSNEQFFGPGTRLTVL.

The chain recombines TRBV5-6 with TRBJ2-7, with TRBD2 matching over 7 bases. CDR1 is SGHDT and CDR2 is YYEEEE in the germline V gene. The CDR3 has 13 residues. V lost 6 bases and J lost 3; bases outside the gene matches: 6. As DNA, the CDR3 is TGTGCCAGCAACGCGGGAGTAGACTACGAGCAGTACTTC. Translating it yields CASNAGVDYEQYF.

The rearrangement uses TRBV29-1 and TRBJ2-5; 8 bases fit TRBD2. The CDR3 is 13 residues long. J lost 4 bases, V lost 4 bases, and 5 bases had no gene match. Germline CDR1 is SQVTM and CDR2 is ANQGSEA. In DNA, the CDR3 is TGCAGCGTTGGTGGTAGCGGGACAGAGACCCAGTACTTC. It specifies CSVGGSGTETQYF.

The chain employs TRBV2 and TRBJ1-5, with D unresolved. The V end lost 2 bases, the J end lost 8 bases, and 7 bases lay between the germline ends. This CDR3 is built from 12 residues. Germline-derived CDR1 and CDR2 are SNHLY and FYNNEI. The CDR3 DNA is TGTGCCAGCAGTGAATCACCGAAGCCCCAGCATTTT. Amino acids: CASSESPKPQHF.

This clone was counted between two and nine times. The chain uses TRBV2 and TRBJ2-4, with D perhaps matching TRBD1 (5 bases). Trimming pared 4 bases from V and 0 bases from J, leaving 13 bases between. CDR3 length: 16 residues. Germline loops: CDR1 SNHLY, CDR2 FYNNEI. This CDR3 reads CASSVGQGLAKNIQYF. CDR3 DNA sequence: TGTGCCAGCAGTGTAGGGCAGGGTCTAGCCAAAAACATTCAGTACTTC.

The rearrangement joins TRBV6-1 to TRBJ2-1, with TRBD2 matching over 13 bases. V gave up 6 bases and J gave up 7 bases; unmatched junction bases: 3. This CDR3 contains 14 residues. Germline V gene sequence: CDR1 MNHNS, CDR2 SASEGT. This chain's CDR3 is CASSRTSGSNEQFF. The CDR3 DNA sequence: TGTGCCAGCAGCAGGACTAGCGGGAGTAATGAGCAGTTCTTC.